This note documents a single T cell receptor (beta chain) sequence. The target antigen is unknown. The DNA ends 3 residues before the CDR3 does, and the rest of the CDR3 is filled in from the germline J gene. The data were taken from a study of T cell clonality in common variable immunodeficiency. Whole-study results and caveats: In common variable immunodeficiency, TCR beta chains reportedly carried fewer deletions and N-nucleotide insertions.

This CDR3 has 12 residues. CDR1 and CDR2 (germline): SGHVS, FQNEAQ. V was pared by 5 bases and J by 7 bases, with 11 bases between. Sequencing used immunoSEQ multiplex PCR; TCRdb keeps in-frame clones, though not all of them. The listing records approximately 8,800 clones. J is TRBJ2-5 and V is TRBV7-8; D may match TRBD1 or TRBD2 (5 bases each). Sample: peripheral blood mononuclear cells. The TCR originated in a human donor with common variable immunodeficiency. CDR3 bases read: TGTGCCAGCAGCCCAGGGAGAGGGACC. As protein: CASSPGRGT. The whole CDR3 reads CASSPGRGTQYF.